This entry features one T cell receptor (beta chain) sequence. The antigen remains unidentified. The record originates from a study of shared clonotypes between healthy human individuals. General study results and limits: Inspection by rarefaction showed sorted-subset sequencing to be incomplete despite large depth.

An approximately 200 ng quantity of DNA, 32,000 or so T cell genomes, went into the sorted-subset replicate PCRs. The repertoire was sequenced with immunoSEQ multiplex PCR; TCRdb's copy has only in-frame clones and lacks some. This table holds millions of clones, more than 80% found once. The CDR3 length is 19 residues. Trimming cost V 8 bases and J 2 bases; bases outside gene matches: 18. Germline loops: CDR1 MGHRA, CDR2 YSYEKL. The sequencing input was naive CD4+ T cells from PBMCs. Subset meaning: CD45RA+ positively selected. The genes are TRBV4-1 and TRBJ2-7; 13 nucleotides match TRBD2. The sequence was obtained from a man aged 18 to 35 in good health. Some clones in this sample may be carry-over from other donors' samples. The CDR3 loop is CASAQGGLAGPLGTYEQYF. The CDR3 region has the DNA TGCGCCAGCGCCCAGGGGGGACTAGCGGGACCCTTAGGAACCTACGAGCAGTACTTC.